Following are 13 T cell receptor beta chains from one sample sequenced in a study of blood T cell repertoires in COVID-19. The protocol was immunoSEQ multiplex PCR, while the TCRdb copy is restricted to in-frame clones and leaves out a portion. The repertoire holds 50,000 to 60,000 clones, with roughly nine tenths as singletons. The specimen was peripheral blood. The origin of the receptors is a woman older than 75 with acute or convalescent COVID-19.

V is TRBV18 and J is TRBJ2-5; D is ambiguous. Germline V gene lookup returns CDR1 KGHSH and CDR2 LQKENI. This CDR3 has 12 residues. Trimming took 3 bases from V and 0 from J, leaving 2 bases between them. The CDR3 DNA reads TGTGCCAGCTCACCCTACCAAGAGACCCAGTACTTC. Its translation: CASSPYQETQYF.

The chain uses TRBV28 and TRBJ2-7; 9 bases map to TRBD1. Germline assignment: CDR1 MDHEN and CDR2 SYDVKM. V lost 4 bases and J lost 2; bases outside the gene matches: 6. The length of the CDR3 is 15 residues. CDR3 DNA sequence: TGTGCCAGCAGTTCGGGACAGGGAGGACCCTACGAGCAGTACTTC. It codes for CASSSGQGGPYEQYF.

The V call is TRBV3-1 (or the pseudogene TRBV3-2), the J call TRBJ2-2, with TRBD1 identical over 7 bases. V lost 6 bases to trimming and J lost 6 bases; unmatched junction nucleotides: 4. The CDR3 extends over 13 amino acids. Per germline, CDR1 LGHDT and CDR2 YNNKEL (reference sequence). Written as DNA, the CDR3 is TGTGCCAGCAGAAACAGGGGCTCCGGGGAGCTGTTTTTT. Protein product: CASRNRGSGELFF.

This clone was seen a few times. V usage is TRBV5-6 and J usage is TRBJ2-5; D might be TRBD2 (5 bases). With 3 bases removed from V and 2 bases from J, the gap between germline ends came to 20 bases. This CDR3 contains 17 residues. The germline V gene encodes CDR1 SGHDT and CDR2 YYEEEE. This CDR3 is CASSSLTLGEGQETQYF. CDR3 bases: TGTGCCAGCAGCTCTCTTACCCTTGGAGAGGGTCAAGAGACCCAGTACTTC.

The CDR3 loop is CASSQDRINEKLFF. The CDR3 DNA reads TGTGCCAGCAGCCAAGACAGGATAAATGAAAAACTGTTTTTT. This chain connects TRBV5-4 to TRBJ1-4; D is possibly TRBD1 (6 bases). Between the trimmed V and J ends, which lost 4 bases and 5 bases, there was a span of 12 bases. The CDR3 is 14 amino acids. From germline, CDR1 is SGHNT and CDR2 YYREEE (reference sequence).

The CDR3 protein is CASSYSQGIEQYF. The CDR3 region has the DNA TGTGCCAGCAGCTACAGCCAGGGCATCGAGCAGTACTTC. V usage is TRBV3-1 (or the pseudogene TRBV3-2) and J usage is TRBJ2-7; tentatively, D is TRBD1 (5 bases). The germline gives CDR1 LGHDT, CDR2 YNNKEL (reference sequence). The CDR3 length is 13 residues. V lost 5 bases to trimming and J lost 6 bases, with 14 bases between them.

The chain employs TRBV4-3 and TRBJ1-4, with D possibly matching TRBD1 (6 bases). The germline CDR1 and CDR2 sequences are LGHNA and YSLEER. The CDR3 extends over 16 amino acids. Trimming left V 0 bases short and J 5 bases short, with 13 bases between. CDR3 nucleotide sequence: TGCGCCAGCAGCCAAGATCGGACAGTCCCAAATGAAAAACTGTTTTTT. As protein: CASSQDRTVPNEKLFF.

The rearrangement links TRBV9 to TRBJ1-2; 8 bases line up with TRBD1. Losses at the gene ends were 3 bases for V and 4 bases for J; bases not matched to a gene: 14. The CDR3 length is 17 residues. Germline CDR1 SGDLS, CDR2 YYNGEE. CDR3 in amino acids: CASSGGTGGRSFYGYTF. The CDR3 DNA is TGTGCCAGCAGCGGAGGGACAGGAGGCCGGTCATTCTATGGCTACACCTTC.

For this clone: This CDR3 is also generated by other DNA sequences in the sample. V gene TRBV4-2 combines with J gene TRBJ1-2; D call uncertain. V lost 0 bases and J 2 bases, leaving 7 bases between the germline ends. Per the germline V gene, CDR1 is LGHNA and CDR2 is YNFKEQ. The CDR3 loop spans 14 amino acids. CDR3 coding DNA: TGTGCCAGCAGCCAAGATCGAGGGAACTATGGCTACACCTTC. Its protein is CASSQDRGNYGYTF.

The chain carries TRBV30 and TRBJ1-2, with 8 bases matching TRBD1. V shed 4 bases, J shed 6 bases, and the junction held 10 bases outside the gene matches. This CDR3 comprises 14 residues. Germline V CDR1 and CDR2: GTSNPN, SVGIG (reference sequence). The CDR3 DNA sequence: TGTGCCTGGAAGATCCTGCCGACAGGGGATGGCTACACCTTC. Amino acid sequence: CAWKILPTGDGYTF. Full variable domain (rest looked up from reference TRBV30 and TRBJ1-2): SQTIHQWPATLVQPVGSPLSLECTVEGTSNPNLYWYRQAAGRGLQLLFYSVGIGQISSEVPQNLSASRPQDRQFILSSKKLLLSDSGFYLCAWKILPTGDGYTFGSGTRLTVV.

V gene TRBV3-1 (or the pseudogene TRBV3-2) combines with J gene TRBJ2-1; D is possibly TRBD1 (5 bases). CDR3 length: 12 amino acids. Trimming cost V 0 bases and J 12 bases, with 9 bases left between them. In germline, CDR1 is LGHDT, CDR2 YNNKEL (reference sequence). Here the CDR3 DNA reads TGTGCCAGCAGCCAAGAGAAGGGGCGGCAGTTCTTC. It translates to CASSQEKGRQFF.

The rearrangement joins TRBV11-2 to TRBJ1-1; D is ambiguous. CDR3 length: 13 residues. The germline V gene encodes CDR1 SGHAT and CDR2 FQNNGV. V dropped 5 bases and J dropped 1 base, with 8 bases sitting between them. The CDR3 is CASSPGGNTEAFF. The DNA of the CDR3 is TGTGCCAGCAGCCCCGGTGGGAACACTGAAGCTTTCTTT.

The chain couples TRBV6-6 to TRBJ2-2, with 8 nucleotides matching TRBD1. This CDR3 region has 16 residues. Germline CDR1 reads MNHNY; CDR2 reads SVGAGI (reference sequence). The V segment lost 4 bases and the J segment 4 bases; nucleotides outside the gene matches: 8. The CDR3 spells CASSSPQGAGTGELFF. CDR3 in DNA: TGTGCCAGCAGTTCCCCCCAGGGGGCCGGCACCGGGGAGCTGTTTTTT.